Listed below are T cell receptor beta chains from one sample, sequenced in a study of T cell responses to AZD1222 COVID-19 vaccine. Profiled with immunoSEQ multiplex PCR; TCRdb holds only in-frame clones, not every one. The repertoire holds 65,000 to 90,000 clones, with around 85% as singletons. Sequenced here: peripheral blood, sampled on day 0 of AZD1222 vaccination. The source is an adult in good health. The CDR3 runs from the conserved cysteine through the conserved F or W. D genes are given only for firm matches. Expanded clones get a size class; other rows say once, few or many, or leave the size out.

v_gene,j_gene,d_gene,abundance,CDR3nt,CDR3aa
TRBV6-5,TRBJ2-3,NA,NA,TGTGCCAGCAGCACCCAGGACGCAGATACGCAGTATTTT,CASSTQDADTQYF
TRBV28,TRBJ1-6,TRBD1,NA,TGTGCCAGCAGTATCGGACAGGGGGCTTTAAATTCACCCCTCCACTTT,CASSIGQGALNSPLHF
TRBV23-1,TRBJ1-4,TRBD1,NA,TGCGCCAGCCGTACAGTTCACAGGGGAGTGACTGAAAAACTGTTTTTT,CASRTVHRGVTEKLFF
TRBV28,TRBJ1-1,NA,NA,TGTGCCAGCATAGGGGCCACCATGAACACTGAAGCTTTCTTT,CASIGATMNTEAFF
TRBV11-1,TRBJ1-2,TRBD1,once,TGTGCCAGCAGCTCGGACAGGGTGAATGGCTACACCTTC,CASSSDRVNGYTF
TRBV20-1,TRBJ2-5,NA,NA,TGCAGTGCCCCGGACGGGGAGACCCAGTACTTC,CSAPDGETQYF
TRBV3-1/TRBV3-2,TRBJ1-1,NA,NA,TGTGCCAGCAGCCGGGGCAGCTTAACCATGAACACTGAAGCTTTCTTT,CASSRGSLTMNTEAFF
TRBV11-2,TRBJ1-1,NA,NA,TGTGCCAGCAGCTTACCGGGCCCTGGGAACACTGAAACTTTCTTT,CASSLPGPGNTETFF
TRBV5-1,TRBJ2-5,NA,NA,TGCGCCAGCAGCTTGTTACCGGGACGGATACAAGAGACCCAGTACTTC,CASSLLPGRIQETQYF
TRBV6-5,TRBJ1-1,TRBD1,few,TGTGCCAGCAGCCGACAGGGCAGGACTGAAGCTTTCTTT,CASSRQGRTEAFF
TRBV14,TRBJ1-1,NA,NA,TGTGCCAGCAGCCAAGATTCGCCAGTAGCTTTCTTT,CASSQDSPVAFF
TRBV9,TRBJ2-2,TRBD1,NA,TGTGCCAGCACCCTCGAAGGACAGGTGAACACCGGGGAGCTGTTTTTT,CASTLEGQVNTGELFF
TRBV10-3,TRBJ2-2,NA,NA,TGTGCCACCTTAGACACCCAGAACACCGGGGAGCTGTTTTTT,CATLDTQNTGELFF
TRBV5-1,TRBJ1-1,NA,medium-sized,TGCGCCAGCAGTCGGGACTCGAGAGAAGCTTTCTTT,CASSRDSREAFF
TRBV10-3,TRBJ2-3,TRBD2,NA,TGTGCCATCAGTGAGTCGAAACTAGCGGCCAGAGGGGCTACAGATACGCAGTATTTT,CAISESKLAARGATDTQYF
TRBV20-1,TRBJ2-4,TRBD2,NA,TGCAGTGCTAGTCGACTAGCGGGAGCGGCCAAAAACATTCAGTACTTC,CSASRLAGAAKNIQYF
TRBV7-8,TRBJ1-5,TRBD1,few,TGTGCCAGCAGCTCCGACAGGGTGGGGGTTTCGGAGCCCCAGCATTTT,CASSSDRVGVSEPQHF